This T cell receptor beta chain was profiled in a study of T cells in Graves' hyperthyroidism and ophthalmopathy. Amplification yielded TCR beta CDR3 regions, with RNA transcripts as the source. Carried out on the TCR CDR3, a first-round RT-PCR used the HTBI primer set. TCRdb reprocessed the multiplex PCR reads via MiXCR and lists one record per CDR3 protein. The sample holds about 350,000 distinct CDR3 sequences, approximately 18% seen once. Germline V lookup: CDR1 SGHDT, CDR2 YYEEEE. This CDR3 has 18 amino acids. From approximately 9.1 ml of fresh peripheral blood, PBMCs were isolated. There are many counts of this clonotype. At one boundary the junction diverges from the germline segment, which might be a read error.

The TCR was taken from a young woman with Graves' hyperthyroidism that later progressed to Graves' ophthalmopathy. The chain links TRBV5-6 to TRBJ2-5, with D perhaps TRBD1 or TRBD2 (5 bases each). The sequenced sample consisted of blood. The CDR3 is CASSLGPPHGPLREAQYF. Written as DNA, the CDR3 is TGTGCCAGCAGCCTGGGACCACCGCATGGACCCCTTCGAGAGGCCCAGTACTTC. Drawing the rest from reference TRBV5-6 and TRBJ2-5, the complete variable domain is DAGVTQSPTHLIKTRGQQVTLRCSPKSGHDTVSWYQQALGQGPQFIFQYYEEEERQRGNFPDRFSGHQFPNYSSELNVNALLLGDSALYLCASSLGPPHGPLREAQYFGPGTRLLVL.